These 8 T cell receptor beta chains were sequenced from one sample in a study of vaccination effects on CD4 cells after COVID-19. Their specific antigens are unknown. Within the ViraFEST assay, antigen-specific CD4+ T cells underwent expansion with viral peptide pools prior to sequencing. Cultured cells yielded isolated CD4+ T cells after 10 to 11 days. This person's SARS-CoV-2 infection, confirmed by PCR, occurred between March and December 2020. The method was immunoSEQ multiplex PCR; TCRdb's version includes in-frame clones alone and lacks a portion of them. This sample yields roughly 70,000 clones, of which around 72% are seen a single time; less than 6.5% belongs to the top ten. The specimen was CD4+ T cells from PBMCs cultured with HIV peptides, collected before COVID-19 vaccination. Specified subset: HIV-1 Nef peptide pool negative control/reference culture. The receptors originated from a human donor who had a prior SARS-CoV-2 infection.

The CDR3 is CASSVGIGGVFATEAFF. The CDR3 DNA reads TGTGCCAGCAGCGTAGGGATTGGGGGGGTGTTCGCCACTGAAGCTTTCTTT. The chain is built from TRBV9 and TRBJ1-1; a possible D gene is TRBD1 (5 bases). The germline V gene has CDR1 SGDLS and CDR2 YYNGEE. The CDR3 consists of 17 residues. The V end was cut by 0 bases, the J end by 4 bases, with 19 bases between.

This chain links TRBV18 with TRBJ1-1; 8 nucleotides agree with TRBD1. The CDR3 is 18 amino acids. The ends lost 3 bases at V and 1 base at J; junction bases unmatched: 13. The germline CDR1 and CDR2 sequences are KGHSH and LQKENI. The CDR3 nucleotides are TGTGCCAGCTCACCTAGAGCCAGGGGGCAGTTTTGGAACACTGAAGCTTTCTTT. This gives the protein CASSPRARGQFWNTEAFF.

The chain uses TRBV5-1 and TRBJ2-3, with TRBD2 as a possible D gene (6 bases). The germline V gene encodes CDR1 SGHRS and CDR2 YFSETQ. The germline V and J ends were trimmed by 3 bases and 4 bases, with 12 bases remaining between them. CDR3 length equals 14 residues. The CDR3 DNA reads TGCGCCAGCAGCTGGGACGGAGGGGCAGATACGCAGTATTTT. It encodes CASSWDGGADTQYF.

The chain has TRBV5-1 and TRBJ2-5; D unclear. The CDR3 totals 13 residues. Trimming cost V 0 bases and J 2 bases, with 5 bases left between them. CDR1 and CDR2 from the germline V gene are SGHRS and YFSETQ. The CDR3 here is CASSLEWQETQYF. CDR3 nucleotides: TGCGCCAGCAGCTTGGAATGGCAAGAGACCCAGTACTTC.

The chain employs TRBV5-8 and TRBJ1-6; D possibly corresponds to TRBD1 (6 bases). The germline V and J ends were trimmed by 0 bases and 3 bases, with 10 bases remaining between them. Germline V gene sequence: CDR1 SGHTS, CDR2 YDEGEE. The CDR3 has 16 amino acids. The CDR3 here is CASSLEGVRYNSPLHF. For the CDR3, the DNA is TGTGCCAGCAGCTTGGAGGGGGTCCGCTATAATTCACCCCTCCACTTT.

Only a few counts were recorded for this clone. This rearrangement joins TRBV7-6 to TRBJ2-1; TRBD2 matches 7 bases. V shed 5 bases and J 5 bases; nucleotides not matched to a gene: 9. Germline values: CDR1 SGHVS, CDR2 FNYEAQ. This CDR3 spans 15 amino acids. The CDR3 loop reads CASSGGLDLNNEQFF. The CDR3 region has the DNA TGTGCCAGCAGCGGAGGACTAGACCTAAACAATGAGCAGTTCTTC. Combining the CDR3 with reference TRBV7-6 and TRBJ2-1 gives the whole variable domain GAGVSQSPRYKVTKRGQDVALRCDPISGHVSLYWYRQALGQGPEFLTYFNYEAQQDKSGLPNDRFSAERPEGSISTLTIQRTEQRDSAMYRCASSGGLDLNNEQFFGPGTRLTVL.

This clone was observed a few times. V usage is TRBV5-1 and J usage is TRBJ2-1, with 8 bases matching TRBD2. CDR3 length: 14 amino acids. Germline V gene data show CDR1 as SGHRS and CDR2 as YFSETQ. Trimming removed 4 bases from V and 6 bases from J; junction bases left unmatched: 6. CDR3 nucleotide sequence: TGCGCCAGCAGCCCAGTAGCGGGATCCAATGAGCAGTTCTTC. It encodes CASSPVAGSNEQFF.

As for this clone: A junction boundary mismatches the germline segment, possibly from a read error. V usage is TRBV19 and J usage is TRBJ1-5, with D possibly TRBD1 on 6 matching bases. This CDR3 is 18 amino acids long. Germline-derived CDR1 and CDR2 are LNHDA and SQIVND (reference sequence). CDR3 in amino acids: CASSKRGSGAPSNQPQHF. The CDR3 DNA follows: TGTGCCAGCAGTAAGAGAGGTTCGGGGGCTCCTAGCAATCAGCCCCAGCATTTT.